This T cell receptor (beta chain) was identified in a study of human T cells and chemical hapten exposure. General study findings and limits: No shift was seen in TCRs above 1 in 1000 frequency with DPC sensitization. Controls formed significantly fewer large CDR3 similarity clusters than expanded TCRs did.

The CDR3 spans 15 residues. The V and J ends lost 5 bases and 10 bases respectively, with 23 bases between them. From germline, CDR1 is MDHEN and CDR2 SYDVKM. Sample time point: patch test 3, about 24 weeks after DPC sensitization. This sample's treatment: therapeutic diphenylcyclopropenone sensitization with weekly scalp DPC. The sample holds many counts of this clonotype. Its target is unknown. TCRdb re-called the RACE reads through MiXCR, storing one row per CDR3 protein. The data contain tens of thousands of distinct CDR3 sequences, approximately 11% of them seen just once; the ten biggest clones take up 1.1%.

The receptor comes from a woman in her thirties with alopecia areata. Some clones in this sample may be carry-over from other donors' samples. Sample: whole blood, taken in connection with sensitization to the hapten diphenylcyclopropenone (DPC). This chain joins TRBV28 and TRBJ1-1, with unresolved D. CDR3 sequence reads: CASSPRTIVSLGAFF. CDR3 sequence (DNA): TGTGCCAGCAGTCCGCGAACTATCGTTTCCCTGGGAGCTTTCTTT.